These 10 T cell receptor beta chains were sequenced from one sample in a study of PD-L1 blockade in urothelial cancer. Time point denoted: pretreatment peripheral blood. TCRdb keeps only in-frame clones here, not all; method: immunoSEQ multiplex PCR. The data contain more than 35,000 clones, roughly nine tenths of them singletons. Material: PBMCs, obtained around atezolizumab (anti-PD-L1) treatment. These receptors all come from a woman aged 55 to 70 with urothelial cancer.

The chain joins TRBV11-2 to TRBJ1-2; unclear D gene. The CDR3 runs to 13 residues. Germline CDR1 and CDR2: SGHAT and FQNNGV. Deletions cut 0 bases from V and 4 bases from J, with 6 bases between. In DNA, the CDR3 is TGTGCCAGCAGCTTAGACAGGTTCTATGGCTACACCTTC. It encodes CASSLDRFYGYTF. Complete variable domain (other parts from reference TRBV11-2 and TRBJ1-2): EAGVAQSPRYKIIEKRQSVAFWCNPISGHATLYWYQQILGQGPKLLIQFQNNGVVDDSQLPKDRFSAERLKGVDSTLKIQPAKLEDSAVYLCASSLDRFYGYTFGSGTRLTVV.

CDR3 in DNA: TGTGCCAGTAGTACCATTGGGACTAGCGGGAGGGCGCGGGAAGAGACCCAGTACTTC. It specifies CASSTIGTSGRAREETQYF. This chain connects TRBV19 to TRBJ2-5; 16 nucleotides match TRBD2. This CDR3 spans 19 amino acids. Germline CDR1 LNHDA, CDR2 SQIVND (reference sequence). V was clipped by 4 bases and J by 3 bases; unmatched bases: 11. The full variable domain, completed using reference TRBV19 and TRBJ2-5, is DGGITQSPKYLFRKEGQNVTLSCEQNLNHDAMYWYRQDPGQGLRLIYYSQIVNDFQKGDIAEGYSVSREKKESFPLTVTSAQKNPTAFYLCASSTIGTSGRAREETQYFGPGTRLLVL.

The chain is built from TRBV27 and TRBJ2-1, with 8 bases matching TRBD2. Germline CDR1 MNHEY, CDR2 SMNVEV (reference sequence). The CDR3 sequence is 14 residues long. Trimming cost V 5 bases and J 12 bases; bases outside gene matches: 12. CDR3 amino acids: CASSPRGSGTGQFF. CDR3 nucleotides: TGTGCCAGCAGTCCCAGGGGTAGCGGGACTGGGCAGTTCTTC.

The count of this clone is one. The chain carries TRBV7-6 and TRBJ2-1, with D maybe TRBD1 (6 bases). CDR3 length equals 16 residues. Germline V gene lookup returns CDR1 SGHVS and CDR2 FNYEAQ. V was clipped by 4 bases and J by 3 bases, with 16 bases between them. CDR3 coding DNA: TGTGCCAGCAGCTGGGGACACACCCAATTCTACAATGAGCAGTTCTTC. This encodes CASSWGHTQFYNEQFF.

V usage is TRBV7-3 and J usage is TRBJ2-1; D remains ambiguous. CDR1 and CDR2 from the germline V gene are SGHTA and FQGTGA. V was cut by 2 bases and J by 10 bases, with 15 bases left in between. CDR3 length: 14 amino acids. CDR3 loop: CASSLLKGSPEQFF. The CDR3 region has the DNA TGTGCCAGCAGCTTACTTAAAGGTAGCCCCGAGCAGTTCTTC.

V usage is TRBV19 and J usage is TRBJ2-5; a weak D match, TRBD2 (5 bases). The length of the CDR3 is 12 residues. V lost 3 bases and J 7 bases, leaving 9 bases between the germline ends. Germline loops: CDR1 LNHDA, CDR2 SQIVND (reference sequence). The DNA of the CDR3 is TGTGCCAGTAGTATGGGTCGGGGGACCCAGTACTTC. It is translated as CASSMGRGTQYF.

The V and J genes are TRBV18 and TRBJ1-3; D is unresolved. This CDR3 has 15 amino acids. The germline V gene encodes CDR1 KGHSH and CDR2 LQKENI. V lost 3 bases and J lost 0, with 9 bases in between. CDR3 DNA: TGTGCCAGCTCACCCTCTACAGCCTCTGGAAACACCATATATTTT. This gives the protein CASSPSTASGNTIYF.

The chain couples TRBV2 to TRBJ2-5, with 7 bases fitting TRBD1. Germline V gene lookup returns CDR1 SNHLY and CDR2 FYNNEI. The V and J ends lost 6 bases and 4 bases, in that order; junction bases with no gene match: 2. The CDR3 covers 12 residues. CDR3 sequence reads: CASRRQGETQYF. The DNA of the CDR3 is TGTGCCAGCAGACGACAGGGAGAGACCCAGTACTTC.

The chain uses TRBV18 and TRBJ1-5; no reliable D call. The CDR3 loop spans 16 amino acids. V gave up 4 bases and J gave up 0 bases, with 13 bases separating them. The germline gives CDR1 KGHSH, CDR2 LQKENI. The CDR3 protein is CASSLLAGNSNQPQHF. DNA of the CDR3: TGTGCCAGCTCACTGTTGGCAGGAAATAGCAATCAGCCCCAGCATTTT.

The gene calls are TRBV18 and TRBJ2-3; 8 positions agree with TRBD1. The germline CDR1 and CDR2 sequences are KGHSH and LQKENI. The CDR3 is 15 residues long. J was trimmed by 4 bases and V by 2 bases; bases with no gene match: 5. In nucleotides, the CDR3 is TGTGCCAGCTCACCAGGTTCAGGGGGCGCAGATACGCAGTATTTT. This sequence encodes CASSPGSGGADTQYF.